This T cell receptor beta chain was captured in a study of control samples from healthy donors and cancer patients. This clone was observed once. V shed 6 bases, J shed 1 base, and the junction held 8 bases outside the gene matches. Germline CDR1 and CDR2: MNHNS and SASEGT. This CDR3 has 15 amino acids. Using immunoSEQ multiplex PCR, the repertoire was profiled, and TCRdb retains in-frame clones only, with some absent. Of roughly 55,000 clones in the sample, about 92% were seen once. The receptor comes from a middle-aged man with colorectal cancer. The sample taken for sequencing was PBMCs. The rearrangement joins TRBV6-1 to TRBJ2-7; 8 nucleotides line up with TRBD1. CDR3 DNA sequence: TGTGCCAGCAGCCGGGACAGGATACTATCCTACGAGCAGTACTTC. Protein: CASSRDRILSYEQYF.